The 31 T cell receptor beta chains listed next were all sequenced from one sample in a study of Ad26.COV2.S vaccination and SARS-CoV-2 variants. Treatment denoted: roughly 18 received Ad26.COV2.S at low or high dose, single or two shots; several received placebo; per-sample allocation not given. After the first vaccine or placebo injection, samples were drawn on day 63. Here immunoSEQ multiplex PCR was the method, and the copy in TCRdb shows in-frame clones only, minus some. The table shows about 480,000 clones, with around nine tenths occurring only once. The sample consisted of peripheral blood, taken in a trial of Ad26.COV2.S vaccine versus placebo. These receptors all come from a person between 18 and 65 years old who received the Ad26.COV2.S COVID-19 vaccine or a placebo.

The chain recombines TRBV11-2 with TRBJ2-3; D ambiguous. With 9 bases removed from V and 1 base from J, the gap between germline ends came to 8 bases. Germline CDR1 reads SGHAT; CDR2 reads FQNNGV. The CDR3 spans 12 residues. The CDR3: CASLPGTDTQYF. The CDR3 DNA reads TGTGCCAGTCTACCGGGCACAGATACGCAGTATTTT.

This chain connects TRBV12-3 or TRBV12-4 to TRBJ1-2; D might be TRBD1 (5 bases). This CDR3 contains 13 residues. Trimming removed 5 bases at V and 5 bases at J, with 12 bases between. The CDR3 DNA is TGTGCCAGCAGTCCGAGACAGCCATATGGCTACACCTTC. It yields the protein CASSPRQPYGYTF.

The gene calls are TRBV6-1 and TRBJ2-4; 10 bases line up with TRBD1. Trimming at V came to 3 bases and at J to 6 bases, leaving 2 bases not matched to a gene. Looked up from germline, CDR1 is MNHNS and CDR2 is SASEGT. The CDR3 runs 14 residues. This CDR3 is CASSDRDRGNIQYF. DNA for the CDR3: TGTGCCAGCAGTGACCGGGACAGGGGAAACATTCAGTACTTC.

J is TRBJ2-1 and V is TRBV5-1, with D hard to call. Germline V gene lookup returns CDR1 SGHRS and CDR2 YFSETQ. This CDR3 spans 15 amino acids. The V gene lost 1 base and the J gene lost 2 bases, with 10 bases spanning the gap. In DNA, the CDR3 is TGCGCCAGCAGCTTGTCGGCGGTGGCCTACAATGAGCAGTTCTTC. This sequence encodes CASSLSAVAYNEQFF.

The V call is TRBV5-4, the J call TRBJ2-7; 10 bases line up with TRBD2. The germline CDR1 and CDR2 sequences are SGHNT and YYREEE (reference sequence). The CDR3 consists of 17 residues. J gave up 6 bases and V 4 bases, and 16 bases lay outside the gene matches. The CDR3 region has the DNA TGTGCCAGCAGCGTGGTAGGTCTAGCGGGAGTTGCGGGCGAGCAGTACTTC. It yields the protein CASSVVGLAGVAGEQYF. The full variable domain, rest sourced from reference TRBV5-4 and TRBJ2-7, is ETGVTQSPTHLIKTRGQQVTLRCSSQSGHNTVSWYQQALGQGPQFIFQYYREEENGRGNFPPRFSGLQFPNYSSELNVNALELDDSALYLCASSVVGLAGVAGEQYFGPGTRLTVT.

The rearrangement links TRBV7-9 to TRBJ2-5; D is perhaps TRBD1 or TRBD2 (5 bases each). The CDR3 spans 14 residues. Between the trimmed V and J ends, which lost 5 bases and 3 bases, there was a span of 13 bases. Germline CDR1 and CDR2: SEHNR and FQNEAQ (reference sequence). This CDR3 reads CASSPPGRKETQYF. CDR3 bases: TGTGCCAGCAGCCCCCCGGGACGAAAAGAGACCCAGTACTTC.

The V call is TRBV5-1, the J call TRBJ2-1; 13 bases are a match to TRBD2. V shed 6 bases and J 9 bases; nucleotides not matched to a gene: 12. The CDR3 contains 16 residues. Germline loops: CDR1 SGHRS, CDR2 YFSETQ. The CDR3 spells CASTGQGLAGVGEQFF. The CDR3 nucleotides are TGCGCCAGCACCGGACAAGGACTAGCGGGAGTCGGTGAGCAGTTCTTC. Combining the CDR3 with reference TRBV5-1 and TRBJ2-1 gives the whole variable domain KAGVTQTPRYLIKTRGQQVTLSCSPISGHRSVSWYQQTPGQGLQFLFEYFSETQRNKGNFPGRFSGRQFSNSRSEMNVSTLELGDSALYLCASTGQGLAGVGEQFFGPGTRLTVL.

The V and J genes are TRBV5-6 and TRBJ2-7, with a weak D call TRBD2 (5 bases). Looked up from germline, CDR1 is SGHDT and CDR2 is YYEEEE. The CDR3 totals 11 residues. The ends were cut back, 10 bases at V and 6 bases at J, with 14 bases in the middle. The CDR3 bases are TGTGCCTCCGCTTTTGGGAGCGAGCAGTACTTC. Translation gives CASAFGSEQYF.

The CDR3: CSHRAPRETQYF. DNA of the CDR3: TGCAGCCACAGGGCCCCGCGTGAGACCCAGTACTTC. The rearrangement joins TRBV29-1 to TRBJ2-5; TRBD1 is a possible D gene (6 bases). The germline V gene has CDR1 SQVTM and CDR2 ANQGSEA. V was pared by 8 bases and J by 5 bases, with 15 bases between. This CDR3 is built from 12 residues.

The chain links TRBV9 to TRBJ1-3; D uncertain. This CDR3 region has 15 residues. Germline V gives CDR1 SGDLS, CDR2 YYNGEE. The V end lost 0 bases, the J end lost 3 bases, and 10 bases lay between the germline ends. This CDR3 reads CASSVEAEVGNTIYF. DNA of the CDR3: TGTGCCAGCAGCGTAGAGGCAGAAGTTGGAAACACCATATATTTT.

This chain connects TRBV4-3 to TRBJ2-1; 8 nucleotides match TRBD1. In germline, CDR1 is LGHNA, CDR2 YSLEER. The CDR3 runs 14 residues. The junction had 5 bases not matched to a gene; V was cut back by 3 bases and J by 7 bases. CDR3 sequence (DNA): TGCGCCAGCAGCCACCGGACAGGGCGGAATGAGCAGTTCTTC. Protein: CASSHRTGRNEQFF.

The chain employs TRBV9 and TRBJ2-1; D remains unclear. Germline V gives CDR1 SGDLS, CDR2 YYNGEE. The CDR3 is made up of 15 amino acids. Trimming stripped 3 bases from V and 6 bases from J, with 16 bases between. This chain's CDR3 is CASSDKYGSRNEQFF. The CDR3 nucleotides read TGTGCCAGCAGCGACAAATATGGCTCCCGCAATGAGCAGTTCTTC.

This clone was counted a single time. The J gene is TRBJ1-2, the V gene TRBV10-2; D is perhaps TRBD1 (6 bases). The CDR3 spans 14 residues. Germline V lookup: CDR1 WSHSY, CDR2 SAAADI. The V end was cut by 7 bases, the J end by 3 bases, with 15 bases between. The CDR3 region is CASTQGVRYYGYTF. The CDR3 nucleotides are TGCGCCAGCACACAGGGAGTGCGGTACTATGGCTACACCTTC.

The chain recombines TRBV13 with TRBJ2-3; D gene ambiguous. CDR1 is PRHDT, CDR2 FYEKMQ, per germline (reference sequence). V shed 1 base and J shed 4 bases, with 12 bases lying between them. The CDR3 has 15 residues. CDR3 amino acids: CASSLALSRSDTQYF. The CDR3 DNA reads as TGTGCCAGCAGCTTAGCTCTATCTAGATCAGATACGCAGTATTTT.

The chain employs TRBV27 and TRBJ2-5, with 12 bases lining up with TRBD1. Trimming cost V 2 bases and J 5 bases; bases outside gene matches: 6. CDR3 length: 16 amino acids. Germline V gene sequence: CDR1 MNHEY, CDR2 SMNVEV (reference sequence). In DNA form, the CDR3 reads TGTGCCAGCAGTTTAAGAGGGACAGGGGGCGGGGAGACCCAGTACTTC. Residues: CASSLRGTGGGETQYF.

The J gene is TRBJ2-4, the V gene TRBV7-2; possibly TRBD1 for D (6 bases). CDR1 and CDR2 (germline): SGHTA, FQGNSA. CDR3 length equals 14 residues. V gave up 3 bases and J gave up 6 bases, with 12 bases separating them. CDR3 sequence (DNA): TGTGCCAGCAGCTTGCAGGGGTGGACAAACATTCAGTACTTC. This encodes CASSLQGWTNIQYF.

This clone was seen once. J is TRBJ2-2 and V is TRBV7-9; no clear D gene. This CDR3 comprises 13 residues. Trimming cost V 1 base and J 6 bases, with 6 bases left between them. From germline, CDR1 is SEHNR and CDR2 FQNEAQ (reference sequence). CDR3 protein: CASSLEVSGELFF. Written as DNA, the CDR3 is TGTGCCAGCAGCTTAGAGGTTTCCGGGGAGCTGTTTTTT.

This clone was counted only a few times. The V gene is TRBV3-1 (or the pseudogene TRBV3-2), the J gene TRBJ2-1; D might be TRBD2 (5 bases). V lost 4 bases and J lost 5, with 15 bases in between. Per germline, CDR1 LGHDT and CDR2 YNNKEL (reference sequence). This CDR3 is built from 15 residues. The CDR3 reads CASSLGGRINNEQFF. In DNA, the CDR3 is TGTGCCAGCAGCCTCGGAGGACGGATTAACAATGAGCAGTTCTTC.

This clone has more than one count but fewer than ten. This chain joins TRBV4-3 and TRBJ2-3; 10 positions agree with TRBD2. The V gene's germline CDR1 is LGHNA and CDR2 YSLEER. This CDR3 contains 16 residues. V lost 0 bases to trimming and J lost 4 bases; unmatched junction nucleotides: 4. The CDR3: CASSQEHGLAADTQYF. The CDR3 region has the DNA TGCGCCAGCAGCCAAGAACACGGACTAGCGGCAGATACGCAGTATTTT.

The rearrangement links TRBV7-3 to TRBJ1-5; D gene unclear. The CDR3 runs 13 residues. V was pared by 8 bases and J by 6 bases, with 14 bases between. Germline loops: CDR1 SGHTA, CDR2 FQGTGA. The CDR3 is CASLYTGTQPQHF. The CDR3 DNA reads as TGTGCCAGCCTTTACACCGGCACTCAGCCCCAGCATTTT.

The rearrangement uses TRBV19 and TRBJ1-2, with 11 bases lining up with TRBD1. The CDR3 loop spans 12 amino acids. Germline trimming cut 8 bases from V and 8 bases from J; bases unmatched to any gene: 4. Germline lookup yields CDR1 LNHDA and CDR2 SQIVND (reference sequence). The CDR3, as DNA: TGTGCCAGTGGACAGGGGGCAGGCGGCTACACCTTC. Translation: CASGQGAGGYTF.

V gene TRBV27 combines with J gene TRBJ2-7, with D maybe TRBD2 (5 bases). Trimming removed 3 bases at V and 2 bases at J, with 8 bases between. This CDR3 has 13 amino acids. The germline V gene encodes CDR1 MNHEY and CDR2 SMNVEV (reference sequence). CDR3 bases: TGTGCCAGCAGTTTCTACGGGACCTACGAGCAGTACTTC. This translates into CASSFYGTYEQYF.

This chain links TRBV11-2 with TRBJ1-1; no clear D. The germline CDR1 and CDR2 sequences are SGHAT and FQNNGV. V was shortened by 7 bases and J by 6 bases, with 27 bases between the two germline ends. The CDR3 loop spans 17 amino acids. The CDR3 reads CASTLAAGPSSGSEAFF. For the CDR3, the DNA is TGTGCCAGCACCCTTGCGGCCGGCCCCTCGTCGGGTTCTGAAGCTTTCTTT.

Here the CDR3 reads CASSYSANSGWGETQYF. The CDR3 DNA reads TGTGCCAGCAGTTACTCGGCTAATAGCGGCTGGGGGGAGACCCAGTACTTC. J is TRBJ2-5 and V is TRBV6-2 or TRBV6-3; a weak D match, TRBD2 (6 bases). The ends were cut back, 0 bases at V and 5 bases at J, with 19 bases in the middle. CDR3 length equals 17 residues. Germline V gene data show CDR1 as MNHEY and CDR2 as SVGEGT.

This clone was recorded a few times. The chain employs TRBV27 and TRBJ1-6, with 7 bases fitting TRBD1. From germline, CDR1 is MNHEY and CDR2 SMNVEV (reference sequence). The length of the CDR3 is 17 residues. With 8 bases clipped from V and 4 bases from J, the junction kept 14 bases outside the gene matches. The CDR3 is CASGGGRARPYNSPLHF. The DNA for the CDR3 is TGTGCCAGCGGAGGGGGCCGCGCTAGACCTTATAATTCACCCCTCCACTTT.

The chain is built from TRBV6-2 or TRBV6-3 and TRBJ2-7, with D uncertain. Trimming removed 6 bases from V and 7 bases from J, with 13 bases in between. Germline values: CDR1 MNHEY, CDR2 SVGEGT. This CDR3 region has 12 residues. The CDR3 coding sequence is TGTGCCAGCAGCCAGACCGTACGGGAGCAGTACTTC. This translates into CASSQTVREQYF.

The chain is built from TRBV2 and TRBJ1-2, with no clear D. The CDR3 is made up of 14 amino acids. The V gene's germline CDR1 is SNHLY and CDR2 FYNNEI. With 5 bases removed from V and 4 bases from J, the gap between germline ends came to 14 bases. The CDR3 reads CASSLGSVSYGYTF. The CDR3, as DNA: TGTGCCAGCAGTTTGGGCTCAGTCTCCTATGGCTACACCTTC.

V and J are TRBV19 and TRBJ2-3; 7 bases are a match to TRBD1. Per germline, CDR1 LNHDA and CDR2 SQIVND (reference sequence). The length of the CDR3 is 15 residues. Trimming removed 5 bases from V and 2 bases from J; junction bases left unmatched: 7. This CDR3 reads CASSGKTGYTDTQYF. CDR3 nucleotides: TGTGCCAGTAGTGGGAAGACAGGGTACACAGATACGCAGTATTTT.

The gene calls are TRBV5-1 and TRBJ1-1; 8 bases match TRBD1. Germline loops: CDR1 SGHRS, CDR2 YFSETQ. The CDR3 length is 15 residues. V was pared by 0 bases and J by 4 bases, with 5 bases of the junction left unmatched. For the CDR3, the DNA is TGCGCCAGCAGCTTGGGTGCAGGGGGCCGCACTGAAGCTTTCTTT. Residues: CASSLGAGGRTEAFF.

CDR3 in DNA: TGTGCCAGCAGCAAAGTGGGACCGACTAGCGGGAGAACCGGGGAGCTGTTTTTT. Residues: CASSKVGPTSGRTGELFF. The rearrangement links TRBV21-1 to TRBJ2-2; the table's D gene call, TRBD2, was not cross checked with the DNA. TRBV21-1 is given as a pseudogene. CDR3 length: 18 amino acids.

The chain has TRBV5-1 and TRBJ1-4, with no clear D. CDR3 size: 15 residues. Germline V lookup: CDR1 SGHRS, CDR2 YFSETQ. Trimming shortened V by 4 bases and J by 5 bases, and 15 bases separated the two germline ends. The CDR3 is CASSADGLGNEKLFF. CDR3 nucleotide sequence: TGCGCCAGCAGCGCGGACGGACTGGGGAATGAAAAACTGTTTTTT.